This note documents a single T cell receptor beta chain sequence. These data come from a study of T cell responses to AZD1222 COVID-19 vaccine. The CDR3 sequence is 11 residues long. Trimming cost V 4 bases and J 11 bases, with 12 bases left between them. Germline V gene lookup returns CDR1 DFQATT and CDR2 SNEGSKA (reference sequence). The table came from immunoSEQ multiplex PCR; TCRdb's copy has only in-frame clones and leaves some out. Of about 130,000 clones detected, roughly 80% appear once; the ten largest clones hold 4.1%. This material consisted of peripheral blood, taken on day 0 of AZD1222 vaccination. V gene TRBV20-1 combines with J gene TRBJ1-5, with D possibly being TRBD1 (6 bases). This TCR was recovered from an adult in good health. CDR3 protein: CSAKEYRAQHF. CDR3 nucleotide sequence: TGCAGTGCTAAGGAGTACAGGGCCCAGCATTTT.